Each of the 20 T cell receptor beta chains below was sequenced from the same sample in a study of T cell repertoires in cytomegalovirus infection. Antigens of these TCRs are unknown. TCRdb called the reads again in MiXCR, with one record for every CDR3 protein. The repertoire consists of tens of thousands of distinct CDR3 sequences, with more than 25% occurring once and the leading ten covering roughly three fifths. The source material was CD8+ T cells from cultured PBMCs, sampled from culture after CMV antigen stimulation. These receptors originate from a human donor in good health (CMV status not recorded). Some clones in this sample may be carry-over from other donors' samples.

This clonotype was seen a few times. This chain uses TRBV4-3 with TRBJ2-1; 7 nucleotides match TRBD1. The ends lost 0 bases at V and 7 bases at J; junction bases unmatched: 9. The CDR3 is made up of 16 amino acids. Per the germline V gene, CDR1 is LGHNA and CDR2 is YSLEER. The CDR3 spells CASSQDRGGAGNEQFF. The CDR3 nucleotides read TGCGCCAGCAGCCAAGATCGAGGGGGCGCCGGGAATGAGCAGTTCTTC.

This chain joins TRBV19 and TRBJ2-1; 7 bases line up with TRBD1. The CDR3 is 16 residues long. Germline loops: CDR1 LNHDA, CDR2 SQIVND (reference sequence). Trimming at V came to 6 bases and at J to 7 bases, leaving 15 bases not matched to a gene. The CDR3 here is CASSIYGVQGQNEQFF. CDR3 sequence (DNA): TGTGCCAGTAGCATATACGGGGTACAGGGACAGAATGAGCAGTTCTTC.

This rearrangement joins TRBV9 to TRBJ2-3, with TRBD1 matching 10 bases. This CDR3 contains 15 residues. Per germline, CDR1 SGDLS and CDR2 YYNGEE. The trim removed 7 bases at V and 3 bases at J, leaving 8 bases unmatched. The CDR3 region is CASGNRDRGTDTQYF. CDR3 bases: TGTGCCAGCGGAAACCGGGACAGGGGAACAGATACGCAGTATTTT.

This clonotype has a single count. The genes are TRBV27 and TRBJ2-2, with a tentative D call TRBD1 (8 bases). The germline V gene encodes CDR1 MNHEY and CDR2 SMNVEV (reference sequence). This CDR3 is 13 amino acids long. The germline V and J ends were trimmed by 6 bases and 7 bases, with 12 bases remaining between them. The CDR3: CASRQGGVGELFF. CDR3 DNA sequence: TGTGCCAGCAGACAGGGGGGGGTCGGGGAGCTGTTTTTT.

This clonotype has a count of ten or more. The V call is TRBV7-8, the J call TRBJ1-2; 11 positions agree with TRBD1. Germline lookup yields CDR1 SGHVS and CDR2 FQNEAQ. The V segment lost 1 base and the J segment 4 bases; nucleotides outside the gene matches: 2. This CDR3 is 15 amino acids long. The CDR3, as DNA: TGTGCCAGCAGCTTAGGGGGACAGGGGGTCTATGGCTACACCTTC. Translated: CASSLGGQGVYGYTF. The whole variable domain, remainder taken from reference TRBV7-8 and TRBJ1-2, is GAGVSQSPRYKVAKRGQDVALRCDPISGHVSLFWYQQALGQGPEFLTYFQNEAQLDKSGLPSDRFFAERPEGSVSTLKIQRTQQEDSAVYLCASSLGGQGVYGYTFGSGTRLTVV.

This clonotype was detected only a few times. V gene TRBV7-3 combines with J gene TRBJ2-3; a possible D gene is TRBD2 (5 bases). Trimming stripped 1 base from V and 6 bases from J, with 14 bases between. The CDR3 extends over 15 amino acids. Germline loops: CDR1 SGHTA, CDR2 FQGTGA. The CDR3: CASSLMGSPGDTQYF. Written as DNA, the CDR3 is TGTGCCAGCAGCTTAATGGGGAGCCCGGGCGATACGCAGTATTTT.

V usage is TRBV6-1 and J usage is TRBJ2-7; D possibly corresponds to TRBD1 (8 bases). The CDR3 totals 16 residues. V gave up 7 bases and J gave up 6 bases, with 25 bases separating them. From germline, CDR1 is MNHNS and CDR2 SASEGT. CDR3 bases: TGTGCCAGCACCACAGAACAGGGGGGGAAGCGAGTCGAGCAGTACTTC. This encodes CASTTEQGGKRVEQYF.

This clonotype is medium-sized in the sample. The chain recombines TRBV10-3 with TRBJ2-1; weak D call: TRBD1 (5 bases). The CDR3 has 16 amino acids. With 0 bases removed from V and 3 bases from J, the gap between germline ends came to 12 bases. CDR1 is ENHRY, CDR2 SYGVKD, per germline. The CDR3 is CAISESMAGNYNEQFF. In DNA form, the CDR3 reads TGTGCCATCAGTGAGTCGATGGCAGGGAACTACAATGAGCAGTTCTTC.

This clonotype was observed a handful of times. CDR3 residues: CASSLATGGTEAFF. CDR3 nucleotides: TGTGCCAGCAGCTTAGCGACAGGGGGAACTGAAGCTTTCTTT. V is TRBV11-3 and J is TRBJ1-1; the match to TRBD1 covers 9 bases. The CDR3 runs to 14 residues. Germline V gives CDR1 SGHNT, CDR2 YENEEA. Trimming removed 1 base from V and 5 bases from J; junction bases left unmatched: 2.

This clonotype has only a few counts. This sequence joins TRBV12-3 or TRBV12-4 and TRBJ1-3; D gene ambiguous. Deletions cut 3 bases from V and 3 bases from J, with 21 bases between. This CDR3 is built from 18 residues. The CDR3 protein is CASSLLSRPNSDGNTIYF. The CDR3, as DNA: TGTGCCAGCAGTTTGCTCAGTCGGCCAAACTCCGATGGAAACACCATATATTTT.

The CDR3 protein is CASSLRSTGELFF. For the CDR3, the DNA is TGTGCCAGCAGCTTAAGAAGTACCGGGGAGCTGTTTTTT. The V call is TRBV7-4, the J call TRBJ2-2; no firm D call. CDR3 length: 13 amino acids. Germline V lookup: CDR1 SGHVT, CDR2 SQSDAQ. Deletions cut 2 bases from V and 5 bases from J, with 6 bases between.

This clonotype came up many times. The rearrangement uses TRBV7-6 and TRBJ1-1; TRBD1 is a possible D gene (5 bases). Trimming pared 3 bases from V and 8 bases from J, leaving 16 bases between. The CDR3 has 14 amino acids. Germline-derived CDR1 and CDR2 are SGHVS and FNYEAQ. CDR3 region: CASSLRGGDSEAFF. CDR3 coding DNA: TGTGCCAGCAGCTTGAGGGGAGGCGATTCCGAAGCTTTCTTT.

The rearrangement uses TRBV30 and TRBJ2-1; TRBD2 aligns across 8 bases. J lost 8 bases, V lost 2 bases, and 8 bases had no gene match. The CDR3 runs 14 residues. Looked up from germline, CDR1 is GTSNPN and CDR2 is SVGIG (reference sequence). The CDR3 here is CAWSPGGAGDEQFF. CDR3 DNA sequence: TGTGCCTGGAGTCCCGGGGGGGCTGGCGATGAGCAGTTCTTC.

As DNA, the CDR3 is TGTGCCAGCAGTTTAGAGGCAGGGGAGACTGAAGCTTTCTTT. This translates into CASSLEAGETEAFF. V gene TRBV12-3 or TRBV12-4 combines with J gene TRBJ1-1; D possibly corresponds to TRBD1 (6 bases). The CDR3 runs to 14 residues. V was clipped by 1 base and J by 5 bases, with 11 bases between them.

The chain couples TRBV25-1 to TRBJ2-3; D may be TRBD1 or TRBD2 (5 bases each). V gave up 4 bases and J gave up 6 bases, with 11 bases separating them. Germline V gene lookup returns CDR1 MGHDK and CDR2 SYGVNS. The CDR3 has 13 amino acids. CDR3: CASSALEGDTQYF. The CDR3 region has the DNA TGTGCCAGCAGTGCGCTCGAGGGGGATACGCAGTATTTT.

This clonotype has just one count. The chain employs TRBV27 and TRBJ2-4; D call uncertain. Germline values: CDR1 MNHEY, CDR2 SMNVEV (reference sequence). The ends were cut back, 3 bases at V and 0 bases at J, with 12 bases in the middle. The CDR3 is 16 residues long. The CDR3 reads CASSFGPAKAKNIQYF. CDR3 coding DNA: TGTGCCAGCAGTTTTGGGCCAGCAAAAGCCAAAAACATTCAGTACTTC.

This clonotype was detected only a few times. The chain joins TRBV9 to TRBJ2-1; TRBD1 agrees at 9 bases. V was clipped by 3 bases and J by 8 bases; unmatched bases: 9. Germline values: CDR1 SGDLS, CDR2 YYNGEE. The CDR3 loop spans 15 amino acids. The CDR3 is CASSAWDRAIDEQFF. The DNA of the CDR3 is TGTGCCAGCAGCGCCTGGGACAGGGCGATAGATGAGCAGTTCTTC.

The chain has TRBV11-2 and TRBJ2-3; D might be TRBD2 (6 bases). The CDR3 runs 15 residues. Trimming removed 7 bases from V and 0 bases from J, with 14 bases in between. CDR1 SGHAT and CDR2 FQNNGV come from the germline V gene. CDR3 in DNA: TGTGCCAGCACCCGGGACTCCTTTAGCACAGATACGCAGTATTTT. Translation gives CASTRDSFSTDTQYF. Together with reference TRBV11-2 and TRBJ2-3, the CDR3 gives the full variable domain: EAGVAQSPRYKIIEKRQSVAFWCNPISGHATLYWYQQILGQGPKLLIQFQNNGVVDDSQLPKDRFSAERLKGVDSTLKIQPAKLEDSAVYLCASTRDSFSTDTQYFGPGTRLTVL.

The chain uses TRBV7-9 and TRBJ2-3; D perhaps matches TRBD1 (5 bases). CDR1 is SEHNR and CDR2 is FQNEAQ in the germline V gene (reference sequence). The V and J ends lost 1 base and 3 bases respectively, with 8 bases between them. This CDR3 has 14 amino acids. As DNA, the CDR3 is TGTGCCAGCAGCTTAGGGGCAGGGACAGATACGCAGTATTTT. Translation: CASSLGAGTDTQYF.

CDR3 in amino acids: CASSLGQGGLDEQFF. For the CDR3, the DNA is TGTGCCAGCAGCTTGGGACAGGGAGGGTTGGATGAGCAGTTCTTC. The V call is TRBV5-4, the J call TRBJ2-1; D is possibly TRBD1 or TRBD2 (7 bases each). Trimming took off 0 bases at V and 8 bases at J, with 15 bases between the two ends. Germline CDR1 SGHNT, CDR2 YYREEE (reference sequence). There are 15 residues in the CDR3.